The present entry profiles one T cell receptor (beta chain) with its context. This sample stems from a study of identical twins. The ends were cut back, 6 bases at V and 8 bases at J, with 11 bases in the middle. The CDR3 is 12 amino acids. The germline CDR1 and CDR2 sequences are SGHAT and FQNNGV. From the 5' RACE reads, TCRdb called clonotypes with MiXCR, one entry per CDR3 protein. The table has 310,000 or so distinct CDR3 sequences, under 9.5% seen once; the top ten hold less than 2.5%. The sample was also reused in another study, on yellow fever vaccine responses in identical twins. From that second work: Twins reportedly appeared to share part of their vaccine T cell response while keeping part individual.

Sequenced: memory (CD45RO+) T cells sorted from blood. This TCR was recovered from a woman between 18 and 29 years old in good health. This rearrangement joins TRBV11-2 to TRBJ1-3; D gene ambiguous. The CDR3 reads CASSPSRHTIYF. CDR3 nucleotide sequence: TGTGCCAGCAGTCCAAGTAGGCACACCATATATTTT. Based on the CDR3 plus reference TRBV11-2 and TRBJ1-3, the full variable domain is EAGVAQSPRYKIIEKRQSVAFWCNPISGHATLYWYQQILGQGPKLLIQFQNNGVVDDSQLPKDRFSAERLKGVDSTLKIQPAKLEDSAVYLCASSPSRHTIYFGEGSWLTVV.